This TCR beta chain was obtained from a study of blood T cell repertoires in COVID-19 (TCRdb year 2020). For context, the study as a whole: Samples covering the acute and convalescent phases of COVID-19 were provided by collaborators in the United States, Italy and Spain. Where available, HLA class I and class II types were obtained from metadata supplied by the sample provider rather than from assay-based typing. Samples were obtained from the ongoing ImmuneRACE study (first 160 participants) and from 950 to 1,500 subjects provided by 6 global collaborators. The prospective study material was composed of cDNA or gDNA derived from T cells, B-cell-depleted T cells, or PBMCs. A freely available public database, intended as a resource for researchers studying the immune response to SARS-CoV-2, is where the repertoires were released. The dataset comprised deeply sampled blood TCRbeta repertoires from subjects exposed to, actively infected with, or recovered from COVID-19. A de-identified subject ID, COVID-19 status, age in years and sex were almost always included in the sample metadata. Broader findings and caveats from the paper: How much clinical and demographic metadata was included differed by source and by participant, and the metadata was provided uncurated.

Points on this clone: What antigen it recognizes has not been identified. No qualities accompany the bases; no much larger clone lies one base away.

V and J lose 1 base and 10 bases, and a span of 11 bases separates them. Taken from the germline V gene (reference sequence), the CDR1 and CDR2 loops are LGHDT and YNNKEL. Including the terminal cysteine and phenylalanine, the CDR3 comprises 14 residues. This entry keeps only the CDR3 DNA: 42 bases, framed from base 1. The immunoSEQ Assay, a bias-controlled multiplex PCR, was used to amplify TCRbeta CDR3 regions from genomic DNA. Processing in the source paper ran as follows. The number of nucleated cells in each sample was estimated from the amplification of reference gene primers within the assay. To quantify the absolute abundance of each unique TCRbeta CDR3 rearrangement, sequence reads were collapsed and filtered. For each sample, productive Simpson clonality was calculated as the square root of Simpson's diversity index over productive rearrangements. Drawn from immuneACCESS, this table holds only the in-frame rearrangements with V and J called that TCRdb kept. Clones are partly lost; checked studies trace under half to an unresolved V gene and leave the rest unexplained. That table is the source of V, J and clone size, and D and trimming were worked out from the DNA. The sample table shows around 380,000 clones, and roughly 86% are seen once. Jointly, the top ten make up 1.3% of the sample.

Participants in the prospective study were enrolled through a virtual design, were aged about 18 to 100 years, and lived in 20 to 30 United States geographic areas. In the prospective study, cohorts were assigned on the basis of participant-reported clinical history obtained from a screening survey and a study questionnaire. Recovered participants in ImmuneRACE Cohort 3 were defined by two consecutive negative NP/OP PCR tests, clearance by a healthcare professional, or resolution of symptoms. Each participant in the prospective study had whole blood, serum and a nasopharyngeal or oropharyngeal swab collected by mobile phlebotomists. Over a roughly 2-month period, participants in the prospective study had the option of providing additional blood draws and questionnaires. Prospective study blood samples were shipped either frozen or at room temperature before DNA extraction.

Input material: PBMCs or T cells enriched from blood (not recorded which). The chain is encoded by TRBV3-1 (or the pseudogene TRBV3-2) joined to TRBJ1-6, with no reliable assignment of the D segment. This clonotype was obtained from a young man who had recovered from COVID-19. CDR3 protein: CASSQGEGRSPLHF. The nucleotide sequence is TGTGCCAGCAGCCAAGGAGAGGGTCGATCACCCCTCCACTTT.